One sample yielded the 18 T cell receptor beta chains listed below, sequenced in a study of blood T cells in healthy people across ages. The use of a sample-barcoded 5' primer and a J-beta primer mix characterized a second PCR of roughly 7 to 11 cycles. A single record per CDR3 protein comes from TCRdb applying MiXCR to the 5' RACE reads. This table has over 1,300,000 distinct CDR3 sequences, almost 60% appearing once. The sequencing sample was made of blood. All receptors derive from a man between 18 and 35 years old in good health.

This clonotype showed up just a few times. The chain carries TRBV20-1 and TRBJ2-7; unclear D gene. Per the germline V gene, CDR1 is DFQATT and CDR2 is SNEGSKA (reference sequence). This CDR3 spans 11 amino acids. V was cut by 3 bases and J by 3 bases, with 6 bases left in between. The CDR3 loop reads CSASGHYEQYF. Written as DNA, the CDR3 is TGCAGTGCTAGCGGCCACTACGAGCAGTACTTC.

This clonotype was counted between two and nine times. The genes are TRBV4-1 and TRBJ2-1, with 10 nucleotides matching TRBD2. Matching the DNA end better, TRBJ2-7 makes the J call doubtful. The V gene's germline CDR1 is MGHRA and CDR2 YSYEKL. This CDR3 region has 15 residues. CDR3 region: CASSQGTSGLREQYF. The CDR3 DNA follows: TGCGCCAGCAGCCAAGGGACTAGCGGATTAAGGGAGCAGTACTTC.

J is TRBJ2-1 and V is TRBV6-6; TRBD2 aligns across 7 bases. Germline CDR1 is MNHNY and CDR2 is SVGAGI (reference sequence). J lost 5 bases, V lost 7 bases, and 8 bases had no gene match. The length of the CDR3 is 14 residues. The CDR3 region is CASISASGNNEQFF. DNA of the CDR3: TGTGCCAGCATTTCGGCTAGCGGTAACAATGAGCAGTTCTTC.

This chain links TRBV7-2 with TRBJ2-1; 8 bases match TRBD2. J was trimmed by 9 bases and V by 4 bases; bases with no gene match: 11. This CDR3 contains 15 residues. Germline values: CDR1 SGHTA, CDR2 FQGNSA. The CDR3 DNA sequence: TGTGCCAGCAGCTCACCGGGACTAGTGGGCCGTGAGCAGTTCTTC. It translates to CASSSPGLVGREQFF. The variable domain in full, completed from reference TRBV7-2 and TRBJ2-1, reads GAGVSQSPSNKVTEKGKDVELRCDPISGHTALYWYRQSLGQGLEFLIYFQGNSAPDKSGLPSDRFSAERTGGSVSTLTIQRTQQEDSAVYLCASSSPGLVGREQFFGPGTRLTVL.

CDR3 nucleotide sequence: TGCAGTGCTAGAGAGCAGGGGAACTACGAGCAGTACTTC. It encodes CSAREQGNYEQYF. The genes are TRBV20-1 and TRBJ2-7, with a weak D call TRBD1 (6 bases). Germline assignment: CDR1 DFQATT and CDR2 SNEGSKA (reference sequence). Trimming pared 0 bases from V and 3 bases from J, leaving 9 bases between. The CDR3 sequence is 13 residues long.

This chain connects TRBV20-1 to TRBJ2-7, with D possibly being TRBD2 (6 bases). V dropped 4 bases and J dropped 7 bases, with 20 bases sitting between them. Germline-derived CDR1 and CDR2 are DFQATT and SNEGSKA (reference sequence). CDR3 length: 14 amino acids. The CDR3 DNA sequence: TGCAGTGCTAAGGCGGGGACCGGGAGCTGGGAGCAGTACTTC. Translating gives CSAKAGTGSWEQYF.

The CDR3 protein is CSATGVPGRQGEQYF. Written as DNA, the CDR3 is TGCAGTGCTACCGGAGTTCCGGGACGGCAAGGAGAGCAGTACTTC. The J gene is TRBJ2-4, the V gene TRBV20-1; D may match TRBD1 or TRBD2 (5 bases each). Trimming left V 4 bases short and J 13 bases short, with 26 bases between. CDR3 length: 15 amino acids. Germline V gene sequence: CDR1 DFQATT, CDR2 SNEGSKA (reference sequence).

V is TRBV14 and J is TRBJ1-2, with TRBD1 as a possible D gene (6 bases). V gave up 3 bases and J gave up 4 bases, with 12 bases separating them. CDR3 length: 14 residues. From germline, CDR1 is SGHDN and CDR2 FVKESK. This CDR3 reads CASSHGGGGYGYTF. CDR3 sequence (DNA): TGTGCCAGCAGCCATGGAGGGGGAGGCTATGGCTACACCTTC.

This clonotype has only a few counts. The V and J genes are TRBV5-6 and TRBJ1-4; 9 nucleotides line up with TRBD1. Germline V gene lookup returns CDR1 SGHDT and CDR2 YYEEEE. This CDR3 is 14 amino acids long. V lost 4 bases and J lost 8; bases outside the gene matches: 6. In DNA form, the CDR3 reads TGTGCCAGCAGCCTAACAGGGGGCCGGGAAAAACTGTTTTTT. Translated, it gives CASSLTGGREKLFF.

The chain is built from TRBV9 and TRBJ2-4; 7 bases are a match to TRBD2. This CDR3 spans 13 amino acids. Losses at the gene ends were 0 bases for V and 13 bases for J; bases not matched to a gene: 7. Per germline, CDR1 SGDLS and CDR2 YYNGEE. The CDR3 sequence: CASSVVEGREQYF. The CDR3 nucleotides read TGTGCCAGCAGCGTAGTAGAAGGGAGGGAGCAGTACTTC.

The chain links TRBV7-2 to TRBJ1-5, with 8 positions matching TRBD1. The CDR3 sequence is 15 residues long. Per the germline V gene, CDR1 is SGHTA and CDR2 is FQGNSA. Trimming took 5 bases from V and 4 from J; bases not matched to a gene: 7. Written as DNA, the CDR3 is TGTGCCAGCAGCGGAGGACAGGGCGCGAATCAGCCCCAGCATTTT. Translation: CASSGGQGANQPQHF.

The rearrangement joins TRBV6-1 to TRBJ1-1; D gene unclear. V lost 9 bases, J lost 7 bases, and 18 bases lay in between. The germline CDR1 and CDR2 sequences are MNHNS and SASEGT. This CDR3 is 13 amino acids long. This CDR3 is CARPLGSHLEAFF. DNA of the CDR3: TGTGCCAGACCCCTCGGGAGTCACCTTGAAGCTTTCTTT.

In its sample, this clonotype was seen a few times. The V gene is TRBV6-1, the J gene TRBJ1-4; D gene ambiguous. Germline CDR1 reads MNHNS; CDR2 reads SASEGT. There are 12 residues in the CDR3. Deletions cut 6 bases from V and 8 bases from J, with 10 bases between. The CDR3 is CASSDRGEKLFF. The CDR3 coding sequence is TGTGCCAGCAGCGATCGAGGGGAAAAACTGTTTTTT.

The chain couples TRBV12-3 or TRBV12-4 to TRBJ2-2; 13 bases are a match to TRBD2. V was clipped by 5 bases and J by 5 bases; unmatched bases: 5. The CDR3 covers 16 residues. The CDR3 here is CASSGPGLAGTGELFF. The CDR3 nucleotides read TGTGCCAGCAGTGGACCGGGACTAGCGGGAACCGGGGAGCTGTTTTTT.

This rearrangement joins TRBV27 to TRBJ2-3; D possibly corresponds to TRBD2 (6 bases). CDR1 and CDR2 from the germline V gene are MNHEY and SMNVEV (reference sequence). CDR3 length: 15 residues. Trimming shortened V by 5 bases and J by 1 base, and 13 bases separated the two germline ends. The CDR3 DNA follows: TGTGCCAGCAGTATTGGCGGGGACCGCACAGATACGCAGTATTTT. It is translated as CASSIGGDRTDTQYF.

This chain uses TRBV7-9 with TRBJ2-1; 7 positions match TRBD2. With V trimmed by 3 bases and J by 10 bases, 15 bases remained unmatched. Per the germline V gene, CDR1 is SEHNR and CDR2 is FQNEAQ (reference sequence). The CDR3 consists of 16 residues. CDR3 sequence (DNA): TGTGCCAGCAGCTTCACGGAACTACTAGCGAGGCGGGAGCAGTTCTTC. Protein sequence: CASSFTELLARREQFF.

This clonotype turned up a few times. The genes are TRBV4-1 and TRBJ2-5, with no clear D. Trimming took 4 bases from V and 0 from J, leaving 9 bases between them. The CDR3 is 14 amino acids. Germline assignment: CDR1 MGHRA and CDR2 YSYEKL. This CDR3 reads CASSPLLYQETQYF. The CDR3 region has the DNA TGCGCCAGCAGCCCCCTACTGTACCAAGAGACCCAGTACTTC.

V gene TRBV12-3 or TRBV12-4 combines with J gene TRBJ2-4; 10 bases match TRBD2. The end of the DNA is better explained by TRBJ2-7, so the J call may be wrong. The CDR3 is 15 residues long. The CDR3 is CASSLRGLAAYEQYF. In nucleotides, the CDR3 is TGTGCCAGCAGTTTACGAGGACTAGCGGCCTACGAGCAGTACTTC.